This TCR beta chain appears in the sequencing data of a study of regulatory T cells in long-lasting Graves disease. In germline, CDR1 is SEHNR, CDR2 FQNEAQ (reference sequence). The CDR3 has 15 residues. V lost 5 bases, J lost 3 bases, and 6 bases stayed unmatched. This clonotype was recorded at least ten times. Noted time point: newly diagnosed GD, antithyroid drugs for less than 3 months. Making the TCR library involved RNA that had been extracted from PBMCs. CDR3 regions were amplified by Arm-PCR using iRepertoire HTBI primers to build TCR beta libraries. MiXCR, run by TCRdb on the multiplex PCR reads, gives a single entry per CDR3 protein. The data contain more than 450,000 distinct CDR3 sequences, roughly 15% of them singletons. The same sample was also used in a study of T cells in Graves' hyperthyroidism and ophthalmopathy.

This clonotype was sampled from a middle-aged man with Graves disease. The sequencing here drew on peripheral blood mononuclear cells (PBMCs), taken at new diagnosis, from a patient treated with antithyroid drugs. The chain joins TRBV7-9 to TRBJ1-5; 8 nucleotides agree with TRBD1. The CDR3 protein is CASSKTGAINQPQHF. In DNA form, the CDR3 reads TGTGCCAGCAGCAAGACAGGGGCGATCAATCAGCCCCAGCATTTT.